Listed below are T cell receptor beta chains from one sample, sequenced in a study of cytomegalovirus exposure and HLA in healthy donors. TCRdb's table, derived via immunoSEQ multiplex PCR, lists solely in-frame clones and lacks some. The data contain 95,000 to 110,000 clones, around 74% of them singletons. Sequencing was done on a sample of PBMCs. The source of these receptors is a middle-aged woman in good health and CMV-seropositive. Both conserved end residues are part of each CDR3. The order of the fields is D gene, clone size, J gene, V gene, CDR3 length, CDR3 protein, CDR3 DNA. A D gene is named only where the DNA matches it firmly. Size is stated for part of the rows, as once, few or many counts, or as a class when the clone is expanded.

>TRBD1|.|TRBJ2-2|TRBV5-6|14
CASHGQVRAGELFF
TGTGCCAGCCACGGACAGGTGAGGGCCGGGGAGCTGTTTTTT
>.|.|TRBJ2-1|TRBV5-6|13
CASSPGTYNEQFF
TGTGCCAGCAGTCCCGGGACCTACAATGAGCAGTTCTTC
>TRBD1|.|TRBJ1-2|TRBV5-1|14
CASSMTGVDYGYTF
TGCGCCAGCAGCATGACAGGGGTAGACTATGGCTACACCTTC
>.|.|TRBJ2-2|TRBV7-3|13
CASSATEGGELFF
TGTGCCAGCAGCGCTACGGAGGGTGGGGAGCTGTTTTTT
>.|few|TRBJ1-2|TRBV20-1|11
CSARHGYGYTF
TGCAGTGCTAGGCACGGCTATGGCTACACCTTC
>.|.|TRBJ1-2|TRBV7-2|15
CASSLVAGVGYGYTF
TGTGCCAGCAGCTTAGTTGCAGGGGTTGGGTATGGCTACACCTTC
>.|.|TRBJ2-2|TRBV27|15
CASMRFEGSTGELFF
TGTGCCAGCATGAGATTCGAGGGTAGCACCGGGGAGCTGTTTTTT
>TRBD1|.|TRBJ1-3|TRBV7-9|15
CASSSDRASGNTIYF
TGTGCCAGCAGCTCCGACAGGGCCTCAGGAAACACCATATATTTT
>.|.|TRBJ2-3|TRBV5-1|12
CASSGDLNTQYF
TGCGCCAGCAGCGGGGACTTGAATACGCAGTATTTT
>.|.|TRBJ1-5|TRBV9|15
CASSVIRASNQPQHF
TGTGCCAGCAGCGTAATCAGGGCCAGCAATCAGCCCCAGCATTTT
>.|few|TRBJ2-7|TRBV2|14
CASSERGSPYEQYF
TGTGCCAGCAGCGAGAGAGGGTCCCCCTACGAGCAGTACTTC
>TRBD2|.|TRBJ2-1|TRBV7-2|14
CASSRTSGGNEQFF
TGTGCCAGCAGCCGGACTAGCGGGGGTAATGAGCAGTTCTTC
>.|.|TRBJ1-2|TRBV15|15
CATSSRTALLYGYTF
TGTGCCACCAGCTCGAGGACAGCACTCCTCTATGGCTACACCTTC
>TRBD1|.|TRBJ1-1|TRBV28|14
CASSRGTANTEAFF
TGTGCCAGCAGTCGCGGGACAGCGAACACTGAAGCTTTCTTT
>TRBD1|.|TRBJ1-6|TRBV5-1|16
CASSSRTGTGNSPLHF
TGCGCCAGCAGCTCGCGGACCGGGACAGGAAATTCACCCCTCCACTTT
>.|.|TRBJ1-2|TRBV6-5|12
CASGRTVGGYTF
TGTGCCAGTGGAAGGACAGTTGGCGGCTACACCTTC
>TRBD1|.|TRBJ1-2|TRBV9|17
CASSVGTVGFWNYGYTF
TGTGCCAGCAGCGTCGGGACAGTTGGGTTTTGGAACTATGGCTACACCTTC